This is a list of T cell receptor beta chains from one sample in a study of cytomegalovirus exposure and HLA in healthy donors. TCRdb's table, derived via immunoSEQ multiplex PCR, lists solely in-frame clones and lacks some. The data show fewer than 250,000 clones, with roughly 80% seen just once and 2.9% held by the top ten. Source material: PBMCs. The receptors stem from a man aged 25 to 40 in good health and CMV-seronegative. Each CDR3 is given with its conserved first and last residue. Fields, in order: clone size, J gene, V gene, D gene, CDR3 protein, CDR3 DNA. D genes are given only for firm matches. Rows give clone size only sometimes, using once, few, many, or a class for an expanded clone.

size: NA; J: TRBJ1-2; V: TRBV11-3; D: NA; CDR3: CASVRTLGNYGYTF; DNA: TGTGCCAGCGTTCGAACCCTCGGTAACTATGGCTACACCTTC
size: NA; J: TRBJ1-5; V: TRBV6-6; D: NA; CDR3: CASSYSGGVGNQPQHF; DNA: TGTGCCAGCAGTTACTCCGGGGGAGTAGGCAATCAGCCCCAGCATTTT
size: NA; J: TRBJ2-4; V: TRBV2; D: TRBD1; CDR3: CASRRDSDIQYF; DNA: TGTGCCAGCAGACGGGACAGCGACATTCAGTACTTC
size: NA; J: TRBJ2-1; V: TRBV10-3; D: NA; CDR3: CAISGDSRGNEQFF; DNA: TGTGCCATCAGTGGGGACTCCCGGGGAAATGAGCAGTTCTTC
size: NA; J: TRBJ1-5; V: TRBV2; D: TRBD1; CDR3: CASSGGLGQGGNQPQHF; DNA: TGTGCCAGCAGCGGTGGATTAGGACAGGGGGGCAATCAGCCCCAGCATTTT
size: NA; J: TRBJ2-5; V: TRBV2; D: NA; CDR3: CASDRQGPQETQYF; DNA: TGTGCCAGCGATCGCCAGGGCCCACAAGAGACCCAGTACTTC
size: NA; J: TRBJ2-7; V: TRBV7-9; D: TRBD1; CDR3: CASSLALGTGRYEQYF; DNA: TGTGCCAGCAGTTTAGCACTCGGGACAGGGAGGTACGAGCAGTACTTC
size: NA; J: TRBJ2-3; V: TRBV4-1; D: NA; CDR3: CASSQVQGSTDTQYF; DNA: TGCGCCAGCAGCCAAGTTCAGGGGAGCACAGATACGCAGTATTTT
size: NA; J: TRBJ2-1; V: TRBV28; D: NA; CDR3: CASSLGGGRYNEQFF; DNA: TGTGCCAGCAGTTTAGGGGGGGGCCGTTACAATGAGCAGTTCTTC
size: NA; J: TRBJ2-1; V: TRBV5-1; D: TRBD2; CDR3: CASALAGGHNEQFF; DNA: TGCGCCAGCGCGTTAGCGGGGGGCCACAATGAGCAGTTCTTC
size: NA; J: TRBJ1-5; V: TRBV6-6; D: NA; CDR3: CASSSVGSRGPQHF; DNA: TGTGCCAGCAGCTCCGTTGGCTCACGGGGGCCCCAGCATTTT
size: NA; J: TRBJ2-1; V: TRBV5-4; D: TRBD2; CDR3: CASRERGRNEQFF; DNA: TGTGCCAGCCGCGAGCGGGGGCGGAATGAGCAGTTCTTC
size: few; J: TRBJ2-7; V: TRBV4-3; D: TRBD1; CDR3: CASSQESGQGYEQYF; DNA: TGCGCCAGCAGCCAAGAGTCGGGACAGGGCTACGAGCAGTACTTC
size: NA; J: TRBJ1-2; V: TRBV10-3; D: NA; CDR3: CAISESSNYGYTF; DNA: TGTGCCATCAGTGAGTCCTCTAACTATGGCTACACCTTC
size: NA; J: TRBJ1-2; V: TRBV11-2; D: NA; CDR3: CASSQVGGPGGYTF; DNA: TGTGCCAGCAGTCAAGTGGGGGGGCCGGGTGGCTACACCTTC
size: NA; J: TRBJ2-7; V: TRBV6-5; D: NA; CDR3: CASKGFGNYEQYF; DNA: TGTGCCAGCAAGGGGTTTGGGAACTACGAGCAGTACTTC
size: NA; J: TRBJ2-7; V: TRBV7-9; D: NA; CDR3: CSSSLTRDYEQYF; DNA: TGTTCCAGCAGCTTGACTAGGGACTACGAGCAGTACTTC
size: NA; J: TRBJ1-1; V: TRBV5-4; D: TRBD1; CDR3: CASSSGQGAMAFF; DNA: TGTGCCAGCAGCTCAGGACAGGGGGCCATGGCTTTCTTT
size: NA; J: TRBJ2-7; V: TRBV7-7; D: NA; CDR3: CASSLSPGSGEQYF; DNA: TGTGCTAGCAGCTTATCCCCCGGGTCGGGGGAGCAGTACTTC
size: NA; J: TRBJ2-5; V: TRBV9; D: TRBD1; CDR3: CASSVGDRSQETQYF; DNA: TGTGCCAGCAGCGTAGGGGACAGATCTCAAGAGACCCAGTACTTC
size: NA; J: TRBJ1-2; V: TRBV6-1; D: NA; CDR3: CASSEVPTAPGGYTF; DNA: TGTGCCAGCAGTGAAGTACCGACAGCCCCTGGTGGCTACACCTTC
size: NA; J: TRBJ2-3; V: TRBV7-2; D: NA; CDR3: CASRSIRQGTDTQYF; DNA: TGTGCCAGCAGGAGCATTAGACAGGGCACAGATACGCAGTATTTT
size: once; J: TRBJ2-7; V: TRBV6-5; D: NA; CDR3: CASSYTTGNRGEQYF; DNA: TGTGCCAGCAGTTACACGACTGGGAACCGGGGGGAGCAGTACTTC
size: few; J: TRBJ1-2; V: TRBV7-2; D: NA; CDR3: CASSLGGRGYTF; DNA: TGTGCCAGCAGCTTAGGGGGCAGGGGCTACACCTTC
size: NA; J: TRBJ2-1; V: TRBV7-9; D: TRBD2; CDR3: CASSRGTSGGAFEQFF; DNA: TGTGCCAGCAGCCGGGGGACTAGCGGGGGGGCATTTGAGCAGTTCTTC
size: NA; J: TRBJ1-1; V: TRBV6-1; D: NA; CDR3: CASRIEEVTGTEAFF; DNA: TGTGCCAGCAGGATCGAAGAGGTAACTGGGACTGAAGCTTTCTTT
size: NA; J: TRBJ2-7; V: TRBV4-1; D: NA; CDR3: CASSQGDNLFYEQYF; DNA: TGCGCCAGCAGCCAAGGAGACAACCTCTTCTACGAGCAGTACTTC
size: few; J: TRBJ2-5; V: TRBV5-1; D: TRBD2; CDR3: CASSYGDSGGVKTQYF; DNA: TGCGCCAGCAGCTATGGGGATAGCGGGGGGGTGAAGACCCAGTACTTC
size: NA; J: TRBJ1-5; V: TRBV28; D: NA; CDR3: CASSFVSSNQPQHF; DNA: TGTGCCAGCAGTTTCGTCAGTAGCAATCAGCCCCAGCATTTT
size: few; J: TRBJ2-3; V: TRBV7-9; D: NA; CDR3: CASIDGGFSTDTQYF; DNA: TGTGCCAGCATCGATGGGGGGTTTAGCACAGATACGCAGTATTTT
size: NA; J: TRBJ1-4; V: TRBV6-6; D: TRBD1; CDR3: CASSIKGATNEKLFF; DNA: TGTGCCAGCAGTATAAAGGGGGCGACAAATGAAAAACTGTTTTTT
size: NA; J: TRBJ2-7; V: TRBV28; D: NA; CDR3: CASSLGRTAHRVYEQYF; DNA: TGTGCCAGCAGTTTAGGTAGGACAGCCCACAGAGTATACGAGCAGTACTTC
size: NA; J: TRBJ2-5; V: TRBV14; D: TRBD2; CDR3: CASSQGVGSGGFLETQYF; DNA: TGTGCCAGCAGCCAAGGAGTTGGTAGCGGGGGGTTCTTGGAGACCCAGTACTTC
size: once; J: TRBJ1-1; V: TRBV6-5; D: NA; CDR3: CASSYPGRTEAFF; DNA: TGTGCCAGCAGTTATCCCGGGAGGACTGAAGCTTTCTTT
size: NA; J: TRBJ1-5; V: TRBV9; D: NA; CDR3: CASNADPSQPQHF; DNA: TGTGCCAGCAACGCGGATCCGAGTCAGCCCCAGCATTTT
size: NA; J: TRBJ2-1; V: TRBV29-1; D: TRBD2; CDR3: CSVGLAGGLGEQFF; DNA: TGCAGCGTTGGACTAGCGGGGGGGCTGGGGGAGCAGTTCTTC
size: few; J: TRBJ1-2; V: TRBV6-1; D: NA; CDR3: CASTAAVGGYTF; DNA: TGTGCCAGCACGGCGGCGGTGGGTGGCTACACCTTC
size: NA; J: TRBJ1-4; V: TRBV28; D: NA; CDR3: CASSNPGGRRHGEKLFF; DNA: TGTGCCAGCAGCAACCCCGGGGGGCGACGCCACGGCGAAAAACTGTTTTTT
size: NA; J: TRBJ1-2; V: TRBV6-1; D: TRBD1; CDR3: CASSGPGQGIIGYGYTF; DNA: TGTGCCAGCAGTGGGCCGGGACAGGGGATCATTGGGTATGGCTACACCTTC
size: NA; J: TRBJ1-5; V: TRBV15; D: TRBD1; CDR3: CATSGYGTGAYSNQPQHF; DNA: TGTGCCACCAGCGGATACGGGACAGGAGCATATAGCAATCAGCCCCAGCATTTT
size: NA; J: TRBJ1-1; V: TRBV5-1; D: TRBD1; CDR3: CASSPGVDRGLEAFF; DNA: TGCGCCAGCAGCCCCGGAGTTGACAGGGGGCTTGAAGCTTTCTTT
size: NA; J: TRBJ1-3; V: TRBV7-2; D: NA; CDR3: CASSLTVGSGNTIYF; DNA: TGTGCCAGCAGCTTAACCGTGGGGAGTGGAAACACCATATATTTT
size: NA; J: TRBJ2-3; V: TRBV4-1; D: TRBD2; CDR3: CASSLSEGRATDTQYF; DNA: TGCGCCAGCAGCCTAAGTGAGGGGAGGGCCACAGATACGCAGTATTTT
size: NA; J: TRBJ1-6; V: TRBV5-1; D: NA; CDR3: CASSSGQNSPLHF; DNA: TGCGCCAGCAGCTCCGGACAGAATTCACCCCTCCACTTT
size: NA; J: TRBJ1-3; V: TRBV4-2; D: TRBD1; CDR3: CASSRFDRGSGNTIYF; DNA: TGTGCCAGCAGCCGATTCGACAGGGGCTCTGGAAACACCATATATTTT
size: NA; J: TRBJ1-4; V: TRBV4-1; D: NA; CDR3: CASSQEGGTVEKLFF; DNA: TGCGCCAGCAGCCAAGAAGGCGGGACGGTTGAAAAACTGTTTTTT
size: few; J: TRBJ1-1; V: TRBV7-2; D: NA; CDR3: CASSPAPYGGAEAFF; DNA: TGTGCCAGCAGCCCAGCCCCTTACGGAGGGGCTGAAGCTTTCTTT
size: NA; J: TRBJ2-7; V: TRBV6-6; D: NA; CDR3: CASSDNLHGSYEQYF; DNA: TGTGCCAGCAGTGACAACCTACATGGGTCCTACGAGCAGTACTTC
size: NA; J: TRBJ1-1; V: TRBV19; D: NA; CDR3: CASSVSALNTEAFF; DNA: TGTGCCAGTAGTGTGTCCGCGCTGAACACTGAAGCTTTCTTT
size: NA; J: TRBJ2-3; V: TRBV29-1; D: NA; CDR3: CSVDWDKSSTDTQYF; DNA: TGCAGCGTTGATTGGGACAAGTCTAGCACAGATACGCAGTATTTT
size: NA; J: TRBJ2-7; V: TRBV28; D: TRBD2; CDR3: CASSWGGEQYF; DNA: TGTGCCAGCAGTTGGGGGGGGGAGCAGTACTTC
size: few; J: TRBJ1-1; V: TRBV7-6; D: NA; CDR3: CASSLLGGGNTEAFF; DNA: TGTGCCAGCAGCTTATTAGGGGGGGGGAACACTGAAGCTTTCTTT